The clone carrying this TCR beta chain was seen a few times. Its antigen is not identified. Germline V lookup: CDR1 SNHLY, CDR2 FYNNEI. This CDR3 region has 13 residues. V lost 2 bases and J lost 11, with 15 bases in between. This sample is part of a study of PD-1 blockade in classical Hodgkin lymphoma. Study information: It was nivolumab at 3 mg/kg, given intravenously every 2 weeks, that patients received.

Study observations and caveats: Similar baseline diversity was found in complete responders and newly diagnosed patients. Baseline TCR diversity was reportedly lower in newly diagnosed patients than healthy donors.

Method: immunoSEQ multiplex PCR; TCRdb's copy keeps in-frame clones and lacks some. The profile shows tens of thousands of clones, 70% of them singletons. Every patient experienced relapse after autologous stem cell transplantation, and brentuximab vedotin exposure varied. Patients reached a best response of complete response, partial response or progressive disease. This specimen consisted of peripheral blood mononuclear cells (PBMCs), obtained before the second cycle of nivolumab. The clonotype comes from a human donor with classical Hodgkin lymphoma. The chain joins TRBV2 to TRBJ1-1; D call uncertain. The CDR3 nucleotides are TGTGCCAGCAGTGAATTAGGGCGATTGGGGGCTTTCTTT. Translating it yields CASSELGRLGAFF.